These 6 T cell receptor beta chains came from one sample sequenced in a study of blood T cells in healthy people across ages. Through a sample-barcoded 5' primer and a J-beta primer mix, a second PCR was run for roughly 7 to 11 cycles. Each CDR3 protein gets one entry after TCRdb re-called the 5' RACE reads with MiXCR. Among 1.5 million to 2 million distinct CDR3 sequences listed, 34% were seen once. Sequenced: blood. These receptors were collected from a woman younger than 45 in good health.

Many counts were recorded for this clonotype. The chain couples TRBV7-2 to TRBJ2-1; D unclear. V shed 1 base and J shed 8 bases, with 12 bases lying between them. Germline lookup yields CDR1 SGHTA and CDR2 FQGNSA. This CDR3 has 14 amino acids. The CDR3 coding sequence is TGTGCCAGCAGCTTAGTCGAAGTGGACGATGAGCAGTTCTTC. The encoded protein is CASSLVEVDDEQFF.

This clonotype was found many times. The gene calls are TRBV7-3 and TRBJ2-3, with D perhaps matching TRBD1 or TRBD2 (5 bases each). The length of the CDR3 is 15 residues. Trimming left V 0 bases short and J 4 bases short, with 11 bases between. CDR1 is SGHTA and CDR2 is FQGTGA in the germline V gene. The CDR3 bases are TGTGCCAGCAGCTTAACAGGGGTCGGGGCAGATACGCAGTATTTT. This codes for CASSLTGVGADTQYF.

V gene TRBV4-2 combines with J gene TRBJ2-1, with D unresolved. CDR1 LGHNA and CDR2 YNFKEQ come from the germline V gene. The CDR3 consists of 16 residues. Trimming took off 0 bases at V and 2 bases at J, with 11 bases between the two ends. CDR3 sequence: CASSQEGSDTYNEQFF. The CDR3 DNA reads TGTGCCAGCAGCCAAGAGGGCAGTGACACCTACAATGAGCAGTTCTTC.

The table lists this clonotype with a few counts. This chain joins TRBV4-1 and TRBJ2-7; D is unclear. Trimming cost V 1 base and J 10 bases, with 8 bases left between them. The CDR3 spans 11 residues. The V gene's germline CDR1 is MGHRA and CDR2 YSYEKL. CDR3 residues: CASSQADAQYF. As DNA, the CDR3 is TGCGCCAGCAGCCAAGCGGACGCACAGTACTTC.

The chain uses TRBV7-9 and TRBJ2-5; perhaps TRBD1 as D (6 bases). The germline CDR1 and CDR2 sequences are SEHNR and FQNEAQ (reference sequence). Deletions cut 2 bases from V and 0 bases from J, with 16 bases between. The CDR3 spans 17 residues. CDR3 sequence reads: CASSLSPSGEYQETQYF. CDR3 sequence (DNA): TGTGCCAGCAGCTTAAGCCCGTCAGGGGAGTACCAAGAGACCCAGTACTTC.

Ten or more counts support this clonotype. One end of the junction varies from germline; a read error may be responsible. This chain connects TRBV6-2 or TRBV6-3 to TRBJ2-7; no reliable D call. CDR3 size: 13 residues. CDR1 is MNHEY, CDR2 SVGEGT, per germline. In DNA form, the CDR3 reads TGCGCCAGCAGCTATGGACGCACCTACGAGCAGTACTTC. This encodes CASSYGRTYEQYF.